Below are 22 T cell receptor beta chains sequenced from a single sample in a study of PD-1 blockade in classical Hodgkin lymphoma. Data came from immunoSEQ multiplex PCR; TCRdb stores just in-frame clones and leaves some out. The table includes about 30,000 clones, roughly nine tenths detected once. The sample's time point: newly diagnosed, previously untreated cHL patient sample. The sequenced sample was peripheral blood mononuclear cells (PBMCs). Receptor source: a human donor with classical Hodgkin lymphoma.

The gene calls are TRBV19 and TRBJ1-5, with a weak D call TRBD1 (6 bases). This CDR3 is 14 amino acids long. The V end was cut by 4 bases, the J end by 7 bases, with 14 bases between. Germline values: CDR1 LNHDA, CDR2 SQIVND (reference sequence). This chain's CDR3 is CASSKDSLGQPQHF. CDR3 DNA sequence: TGTGCCAGTAGTAAGGACAGCCTCGGGCAGCCCCAGCATTTT.

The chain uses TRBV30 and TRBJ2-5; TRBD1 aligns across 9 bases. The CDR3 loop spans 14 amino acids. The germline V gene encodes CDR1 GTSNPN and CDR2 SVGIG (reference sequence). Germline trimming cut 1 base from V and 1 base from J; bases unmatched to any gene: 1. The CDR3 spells CAWSADRGQETQYF. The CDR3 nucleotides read TGTGCCTGGAGTGCGGACAGGGGCCAAGAGACCCAGTACTTC. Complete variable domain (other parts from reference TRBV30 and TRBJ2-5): SQTIHQWPATLVQPVGSPLSLECTVEGTSNPNLYWYRQAAGRGLQLLFYSVGIGQISSEVPQNLSASRPQDRQFILSSKKLLLSDSGFYLCAWSADRGQETQYFGPGTRLLVL.

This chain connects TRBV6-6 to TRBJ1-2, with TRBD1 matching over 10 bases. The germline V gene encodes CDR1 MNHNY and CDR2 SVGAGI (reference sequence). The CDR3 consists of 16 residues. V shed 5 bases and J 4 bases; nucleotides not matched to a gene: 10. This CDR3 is CASSAVRQGAIYGYTF. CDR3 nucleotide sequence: TGTGCCAGCAGTGCCGTCCGACAGGGGGCGATCTATGGCTACACCTTC.

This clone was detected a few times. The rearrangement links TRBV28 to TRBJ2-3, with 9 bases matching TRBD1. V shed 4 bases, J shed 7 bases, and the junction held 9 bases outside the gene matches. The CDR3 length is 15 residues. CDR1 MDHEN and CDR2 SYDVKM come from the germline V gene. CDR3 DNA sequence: TGTGCCAGCAGTTCACAGGGGGCGATGGGAAATACGCAGTATTTT. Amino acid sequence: CASSSQGAMGNTQYF.

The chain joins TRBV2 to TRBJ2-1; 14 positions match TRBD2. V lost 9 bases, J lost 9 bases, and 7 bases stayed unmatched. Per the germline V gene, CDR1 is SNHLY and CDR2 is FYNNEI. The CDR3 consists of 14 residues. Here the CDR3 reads CASQTSGRAGEQFF. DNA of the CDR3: TGTGCCAGTCAGACTAGCGGGAGGGCCGGTGAGCAGTTCTTC.

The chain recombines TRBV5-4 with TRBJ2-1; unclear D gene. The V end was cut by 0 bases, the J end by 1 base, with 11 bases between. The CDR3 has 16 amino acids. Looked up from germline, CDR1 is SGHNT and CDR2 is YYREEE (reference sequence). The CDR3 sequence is CASSLAGLGSYNEQFF. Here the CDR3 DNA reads TGTGCCAGCAGCTTGGCAGGCCTTGGGTCCTACAATGAGCAGTTCTTC. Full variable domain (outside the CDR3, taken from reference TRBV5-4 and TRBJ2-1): ETGVTQSPTHLIKTRGQQVTLRCSSQSGHNTVSWYQQALGQGPQFIFQYYREEENGRGNFPPRFSGLQFPNYSSELNVNALELDDSALYLCASSLAGLGSYNEQFFGPGTRLTVL.

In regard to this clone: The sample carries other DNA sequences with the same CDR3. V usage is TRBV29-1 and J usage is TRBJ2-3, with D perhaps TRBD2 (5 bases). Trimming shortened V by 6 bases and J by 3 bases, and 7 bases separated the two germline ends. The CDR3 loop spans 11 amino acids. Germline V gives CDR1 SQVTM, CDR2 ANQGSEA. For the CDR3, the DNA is TGCAGCGTCGGGGAGACAGATACGCAGTATTTT. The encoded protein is CSVGETDTQYF.

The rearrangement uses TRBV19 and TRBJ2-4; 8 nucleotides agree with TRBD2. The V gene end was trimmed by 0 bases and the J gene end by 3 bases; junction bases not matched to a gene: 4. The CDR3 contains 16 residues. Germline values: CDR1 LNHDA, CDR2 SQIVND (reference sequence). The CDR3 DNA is TGTGCCAGTAGTATAGATGCGGGGGGCGGCAAAAACATTCAGTACTTC. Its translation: CASSIDAGGGKNIQYF. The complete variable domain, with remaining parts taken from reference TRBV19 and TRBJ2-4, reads DGGITQSPKYLFRKEGQNVTLSCEQNLNHDAMYWYRQDPGQGLRLIYYSQIVNDFQKGDIAEGYSVSREKKESFPLTVTSAQKNPTAFYLCASSIDAGGGKNIQYFGAGTRLSVL.

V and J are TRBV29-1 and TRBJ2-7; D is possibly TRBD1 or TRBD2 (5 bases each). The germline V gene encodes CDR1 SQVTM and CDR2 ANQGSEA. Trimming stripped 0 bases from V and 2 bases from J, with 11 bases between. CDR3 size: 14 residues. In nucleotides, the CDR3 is TGCAGCGTTGAAGAGGCAGGGAGCACCTACGAGCAGTACTTC. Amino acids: CSVEEAGSTYEQYF.

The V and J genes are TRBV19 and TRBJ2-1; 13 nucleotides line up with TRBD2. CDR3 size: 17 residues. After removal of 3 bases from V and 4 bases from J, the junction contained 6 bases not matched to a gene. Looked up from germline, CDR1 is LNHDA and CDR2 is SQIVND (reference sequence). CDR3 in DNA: TGTGCCAGTAGTATCTCGTGGACTAGCGGGAGTTACAATGAGCAGTTCTTC. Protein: CASSISWTSGSYNEQFF.

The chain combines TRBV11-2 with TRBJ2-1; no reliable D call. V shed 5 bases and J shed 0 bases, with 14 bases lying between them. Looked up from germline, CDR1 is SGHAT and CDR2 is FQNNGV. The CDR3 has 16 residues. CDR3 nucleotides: TGTGCCAGCAGCCTCGGCTCCTCAAGCTCCTACAATGAGCAGTTCTTC. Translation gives CASSLGSSSSYNEQFF. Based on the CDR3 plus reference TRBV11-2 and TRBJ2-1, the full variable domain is EAGVAQSPRYKIIEKRQSVAFWCNPISGHATLYWYQQILGQGPKLLIQFQNNGVVDDSQLPKDRFSAERLKGVDSTLKIQPAKLEDSAVYLCASSLGSSSSYNEQFFGPGTRLTVL.

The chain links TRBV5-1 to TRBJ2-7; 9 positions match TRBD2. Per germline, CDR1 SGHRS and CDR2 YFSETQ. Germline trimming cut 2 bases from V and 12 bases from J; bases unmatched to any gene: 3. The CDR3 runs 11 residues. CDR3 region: CASSLSGRLYF. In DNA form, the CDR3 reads TGCGCCAGCAGCTTAAGCGGGAGGTTGTACTTC.

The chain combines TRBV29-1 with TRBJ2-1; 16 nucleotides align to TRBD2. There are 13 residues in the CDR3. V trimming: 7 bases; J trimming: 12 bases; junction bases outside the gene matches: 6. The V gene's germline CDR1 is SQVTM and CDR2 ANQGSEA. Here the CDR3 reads CSGTGLAGGGQFF. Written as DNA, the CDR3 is TGCAGCGGTACGGGACTAGCGGGAGGGGGGCAGTTCTTC.

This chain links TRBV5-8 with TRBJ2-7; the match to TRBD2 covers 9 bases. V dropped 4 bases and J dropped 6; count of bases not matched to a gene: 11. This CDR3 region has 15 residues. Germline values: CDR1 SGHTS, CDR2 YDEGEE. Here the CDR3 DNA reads TGTGCCAGCAGCCAGACTAGCGGCCCCCCTGGCGAGCAGTACTTC. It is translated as CASSQTSGPPGEQYF. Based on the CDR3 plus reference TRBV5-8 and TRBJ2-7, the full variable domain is EAGVTQSPTHLIKTRGQQATLRCSPISGHTSVYWYQQALGLGLQFLLWYDEGEERNRGNFPPRFSGRQFPNYSSELNVNALELEDSALYLCASSQTSGPPGEQYFGPGTRLTVT.

CDR3 protein: CASSAGASGTVRELFF. DNA for the CDR3: TGTGCCAGCAGTGCGGGGGCTAGCGGGACGGTACGGGAGCTGTTTTTT. This chain joins TRBV6-4 and TRBJ2-2; 9 positions match TRBD2. CDR3 length equals 16 residues. Germline CDR1 MRHNA, CDR2 SNTAGT. V trimming: 4 bases; J trimming: 9 bases; junction bases outside the gene matches: 12.

The CDR3 DNA reads TGTGCCGGGACCTATAGCGGGGGGATCCCCGGGGAGCTGTTTTTT. Translation gives CAGTYSGGIPGELFF. This chain links TRBV6-6 with TRBJ2-2; 10 bases line up with TRBD2. Losses at the gene ends were 11 bases for V and 6 bases for J; bases not matched to a gene: 12. From germline, CDR1 is MNHNY and CDR2 SVGAGI (reference sequence). The CDR3 has 15 residues.

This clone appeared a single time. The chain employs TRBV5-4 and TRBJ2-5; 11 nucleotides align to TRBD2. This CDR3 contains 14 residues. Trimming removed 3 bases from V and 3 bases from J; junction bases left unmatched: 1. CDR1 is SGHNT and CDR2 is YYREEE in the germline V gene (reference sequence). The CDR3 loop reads CASSSGLAEETQYF. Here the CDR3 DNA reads TGTGCCAGCAGCTCGGGACTAGCGGAAGAGACCCAGTACTTC.

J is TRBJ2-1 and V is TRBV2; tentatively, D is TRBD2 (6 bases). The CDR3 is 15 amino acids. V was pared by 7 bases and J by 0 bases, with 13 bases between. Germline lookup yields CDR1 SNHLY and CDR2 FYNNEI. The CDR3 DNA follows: TGTGCCAGCACCGGTGGGGGGAGCTCCTACAATGAGCAGTTCTTC. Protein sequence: CASTGGGSSYNEQFF.

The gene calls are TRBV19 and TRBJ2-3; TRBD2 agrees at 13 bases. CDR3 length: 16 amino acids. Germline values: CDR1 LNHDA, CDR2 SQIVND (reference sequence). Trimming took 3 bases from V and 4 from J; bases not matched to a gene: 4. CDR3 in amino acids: CASSIRTSGRPDTQYF. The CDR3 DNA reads TGTGCCAGTAGTATTCGGACTAGCGGGAGACCAGATACGCAGTATTTT.

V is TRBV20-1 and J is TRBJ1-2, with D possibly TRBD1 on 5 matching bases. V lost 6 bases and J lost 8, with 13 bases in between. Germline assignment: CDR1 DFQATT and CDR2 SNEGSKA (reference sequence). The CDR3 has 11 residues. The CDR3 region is CSAAVRGGYTF. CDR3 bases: TGCAGTGCCGCTGTTAGGGGCGGCTACACCTTC.

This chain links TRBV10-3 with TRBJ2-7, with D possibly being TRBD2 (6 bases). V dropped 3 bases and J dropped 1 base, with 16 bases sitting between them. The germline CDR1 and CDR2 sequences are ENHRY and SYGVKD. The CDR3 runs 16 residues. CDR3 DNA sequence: TGTGCCATCAGTGACCCTGCTCGGGAGCGGTCCTACGAGCAGTACTTC. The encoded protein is CAISDPARERSYEQYF.

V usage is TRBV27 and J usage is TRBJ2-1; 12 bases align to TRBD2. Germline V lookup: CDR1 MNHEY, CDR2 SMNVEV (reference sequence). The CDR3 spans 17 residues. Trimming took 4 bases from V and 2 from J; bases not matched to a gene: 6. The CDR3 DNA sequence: TGTGCCAGCAGTTCCCGGACTAGCGGGGAAACCTACAATGAGCAGTTCTTC. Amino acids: CASSSRTSGETYNEQFF.